The clone carrying this TCR beta chain appeared a few times. What it binds is unknown. This sample was taken from a study of blood T cells in healthy people across ages. Across the study: With template switching, about one barcoded beta molecule was captured per two T cells.

PBMCs were isolated at a quantity of at least 7 million per sample. The V gene end was trimmed by 5 bases and the J gene end by 0 bases; junction bases not matched to a gene: 10. Germline V gene lookup returns CDR1 SGHVS and CDR2 FNYEAQ. This CDR3 contains 16 residues. Study findings and constraints: When set beside aged donors, long-lived donors presented more naive CD4+ cells and higher diversity. Strong correlation was found linking TCR beta diversity to naive T cell percentage.

Then a second PCR, running about 6 to 11 cycles, was carried out with a sample-barcoded 5' primer and a J-beta primer mix. TCRdb independently ran MiXCR on the 5' RACE reads; one entry per CDR3 protein. The table includes 1.5 million to 2 million distinct CDR3 sequences, about 31% detected once. The sequence came from a woman in her 30s in good health. Sequencing was performed on blood. V usage is TRBV7-6 and J usage is TRBJ2-7; 7 nucleotides align to TRBD2. Here the CDR3 DNA reads TGTGCCAGCAGCCCCTTTAGTCGCGGGAGCTCCTACGAGCAGTACTTC. Translated, it gives CASSPFSRGSSYEQYF.